This T cell receptor (beta chain) was obtained from a study of blood T cell repertoires in COVID-19. TCRdb's table, derived via immunoSEQ multiplex PCR, lists solely in-frame clones and lacks some. Here the sample spans over 85,000 clones, more than 75% being singletons. This CDR3 spans 14 amino acids. Germline assignment: CDR1 KGHSH and CDR2 LQKENI. V was clipped by 3 bases and J by 2 bases, with 11 bases between them. In this sample, this clone turned up a few times. The rearrangement uses TRBV18 and TRBJ2-7, with a possible D match to TRBD2 (6 bases). The sample consisted of peripheral blood. The clonotype originates from a human donor in a cohort sampled during active COVID-19. CDR3 amino acids: CASSPSGTAYEQYF. The CDR3 bases are TGTGCCAGCTCACCGTCTGGGACTGCCTACGAGCAGTACTTC.